A selection of T cell receptor beta chains follows, all from one sample in a study of breast tumors, draining lymph nodes, adjacent tissues. TCRdb ran MiXCR on the multiplex PCR reads and lists one entry per CDR3 protein. The table shows 200,000 to 250,000 distinct CDR3 sequences, with approximately 36% occurring only once. The source material was axillary lymph node tissue. The receptors originated from a female donor with breast cancer. Some clones in this sample may be carry-over from other donors' samples. Each CDR3 is given with its conserved first and last residue. The D gene is left open where the match is weak. Some rows mark clone size as missing; the rest say once, few, many or name a class of expanded clone.

d_call: .
v_call: TRBV5-5
clone_size: few
j_call: TRBJ1-5
cdr3_aa: CASSVTGSRQPQHF
cdr3_nt: TGTGCCAGCAGCGTAACAGGGTCCCGCCAGCCCCAGCATTTT

d_call: .
v_call: TRBV19
clone_size: many
j_call: TRBJ1-6
cdr3_aa: CASRGGELDNSPLHF
cdr3_nt: TGTGCCAGCCGTGGGGGGGAGTTGGATAATTCACCCCTCCACTTT

d_call: TRBD1
v_call: TRBV7-6
clone_size: many
j_call: TRBJ2-7
cdr3_aa: CASSARDRDEQYF
cdr3_nt: TGTGCCAGCAGCGCGCGGGACAGGGACGAGCAGTACTTC

d_call: .
v_call: TRBV20-1
clone_size: few
j_call: TRBJ2-5
cdr3_aa: CSASKVWGKAQETQYF
cdr3_nt: TGCAGTGCTAGTAAGGTGTGGGGTAAGGCCCAAGAGACCCAGTACTTC

d_call: TRBD2
v_call: TRBV20-1
clone_size: many
j_call: TRBJ2-1
cdr3_aa: CSARPTSGAYNEQFF
cdr3_nt: TGCAGTGCCCGACCCACTAGCGGGGCATACAATGAGCAGTTCTTC

d_call: TRBD2
v_call: TRBV7-2
clone_size: .
j_call: TRBJ2-2
cdr3_aa: CASSLEGAGGADGELFF
cdr3_nt: TGTGCCAGCAGCTTAGAAGGAGCGGGGGGCGCTGACGGGGAGCTGTTTTTT

d_call: .
v_call: TRBV7-3
clone_size: many
j_call: TRBJ1-2
cdr3_aa: CASSLFGGGGYGYTF
cdr3_nt: TGTGCCAGCAGCTTATTCGGGGGCGGGGGCTATGGCTACACCTTC

d_call: .
v_call: TRBV7-2
clone_size: many
j_call: TRBJ2-2
cdr3_aa: CASSLMDSLNTGELFF
cdr3_nt: TGTGCCAGCAGCTTAATGGACAGCCTTAACACCGGGGAGCTGTTTTTT

d_call: .
v_call: TRBV29-1
clone_size: many
j_call: TRBJ1-2
cdr3_aa: CSIVVGYGYTF
cdr3_nt: TGCAGCATCGTGGTGGGCTATGGCTACACCTTC

d_call: .
v_call: TRBV12-5
clone_size: many
j_call: TRBJ1-2
cdr3_aa: CASGLERRYGYTF
cdr3_nt: TGTGCTAGTGGTTTGGAACGGCGTTATGGCTACACCTTC

d_call: .
v_call: TRBV20-1
clone_size: many
j_call: TRBJ2-7
cdr3_aa: CSAESGITSYEQYF
cdr3_nt: TGCAGTGCCGAGAGCGGCATCACGAGCTACGAGCAGTACTTC

d_call: .
v_call: TRBV4-1
clone_size: .
j_call: TRBJ1-4
cdr3_aa: CASSQEDGTTNEKLFF
cdr3_nt: TGCGCCAGCAGCCAAGAAGACGGGACAACTAATGAAAAACTGTTTTTT

d_call: TRBD1
v_call: TRBV19
clone_size: .
j_call: TRBJ1-5
cdr3_aa: CASSRDRGQQPQHF
cdr3_nt: TGTGCCAGTAGCCGGGACAGGGGGCAACAGCCCCAGCATTTT

d_call: TRBD1
v_call: TRBV7-2
clone_size: .
j_call: TRBJ1-2
cdr3_aa: CASSGDRVTYTF
cdr3_nt: TGTGCCAGCAGCGGGGACAGGGTTACCTACACCTTC

d_call: .
v_call: TRBV2
clone_size: many
j_call: TRBJ2-1
cdr3_aa: CASSLAAYNEQFF
cdr3_nt: TGTGCCAGCAGTCTAGCCGCCTACAATGAGCAGTTCTTC

d_call: .
v_call: TRBV16
clone_size: many
j_call: TRBJ2-3
cdr3_aa: CASSQNSGPDTQYF
cdr3_nt: TGTGCCAGCAGCCAAAATTCGGGCCCAGATACGCAGTATTTT

d_call: TRBD1
v_call: TRBV7-3
clone_size: .
j_call: TRBJ1-3
cdr3_aa: CASRYGTGGLYTIYF
cdr3_nt: TGTGCCAGCAGATACGGGACAGGGGGCTTGTACACCATATATTTT

d_call: .
v_call: TRBV10-3
clone_size: few
j_call: TRBJ1-1
cdr3_aa: CAISGLGTEAFF
cdr3_nt: TGTGCCATCAGTGGGCTCGGGACTGAAGCTTTCTTT

d_call: TRBD2
v_call: TRBV10-2
clone_size: .
j_call: TRBJ2-1
cdr3_aa: CASRTSGRYNEQFF
cdr3_nt: TGCGCCAGCAGGACTAGCGGGCGATACAATGAGCAGTTCTTC

d_call: .
v_call: TRBV2
clone_size: many
j_call: TRBJ2-7
cdr3_aa: CASSEGGLALSYEQYF
cdr3_nt: TGTGCCAGCAGTGAAGGAGGGCTAGCGCTCTCCTACGAGCAGTACTTC

d_call: .
v_call: TRBV7-8
clone_size: many
j_call: TRBJ2-1
cdr3_aa: CASSPSLGGAGSYNEQFF
cdr3_nt: TGTGCCAGCAGCCCCTCACTCGGCGGGGCAGGCTCCTACAATGAGCAGTTCTTC

d_call: .
v_call: TRBV19
clone_size: .
j_call: TRBJ1-1
cdr3_aa: CASSIQNTEAFF
cdr3_nt: TGTGCCAGTAGTATACAGAACACTGAAGCTTTCTTT

d_call: TRBD2
v_call: TRBV6-1
clone_size: .
j_call: TRBJ2-3
cdr3_aa: CASGLAGGRTDTQYF
cdr3_nt: TGTGCCAGCGGACTAGCGGGGGGACGCACAGATACGCAGTATTTT

d_call: .
v_call: TRBV5-5
clone_size: .
j_call: TRBJ2-5
cdr3_aa: CASSLRSMGRGTQYF
cdr3_nt: TGTGCCAGCAGCTTGAGGTCTATGGGAAGGGGGACCCAGTACTTC

d_call: .
v_call: TRBV2
clone_size: many
j_call: TRBJ1-6
cdr3_aa: CASRKGRENSPLHF
cdr3_nt: TGTGCCAGCAGAAAGGGTCGGGAAAATTCACCCCTCCACTTT

d_call: .
v_call: TRBV2
clone_size: many
j_call: TRBJ2-7
cdr3_aa: CASSEALPQGASGEQYF
cdr3_nt: TGTGCCAGCAGTGAAGCGCTTCCCCAGGGAGCGAGTGGCGAGCAGTACTTC

d_call: TRBD1
v_call: TRBV20-1
clone_size: many
j_call: TRBJ2-3
cdr3_aa: CSAEPGQGLDTQYF
cdr3_nt: TGCAGTGCCGAACCGGGACAGGGACTAGATACGCAGTATTTT

d_call: .
v_call: TRBV29-1
clone_size: many
j_call: TRBJ2-3
cdr3_aa: CSVGVRDGTDTQYF
cdr3_nt: TGCAGCGTTGGGGTGCGGGACGGCACAGATACGCAGTATTTT

d_call: .
v_call: TRBV6-5
clone_size: few
j_call: TRBJ2-1
cdr3_aa: CASSYLGTYNEQFF
cdr3_nt: TGTGCCAGCAGTTACTTAGGGACCTACAATGAGCAGTTCTTC

d_call: .
v_call: TRBV27
clone_size: .
j_call: TRBJ1-2
cdr3_aa: CASSLKGGVGYGYTF
cdr3_nt: TGTGCCAGCAGTTTAAAGGGGGGGGTTGGCTATGGCTACACCTTC

d_call: .
v_call: TRBV5-6
clone_size: many
j_call: TRBJ1-4
cdr3_aa: CASSLAPANEKLFF
cdr3_nt: TGTGCCAGCAGCTTGGCCCCCGCTAATGAAAAACTGTTTTTT

d_call: TRBD1
v_call: TRBV7-2
clone_size: .
j_call: TRBJ2-3
cdr3_aa: CAIQGNTDTQYF
cdr3_nt: TGTGCCATACAGGGGAATACAGATACGCAGTATTTT

d_call: TRBD2
v_call: TRBV6-2/TRBV6-3
clone_size: once
j_call: TRBJ2-7
cdr3_aa: CASSYNSGRAGEQYF
cdr3_nt: TGTGCCAGCAGTTATAACAGCGGGAGGGCCGGAGAGCAGTACTTC

d_call: .
v_call: TRBV2
clone_size: many
j_call: TRBJ2-2
cdr3_aa: CASRLTGELFF
cdr3_nt: TGTGCCAGCAGACTTACCGGGGAGCTGTTTTTT

d_call: .
v_call: TRBV9
clone_size: .
j_call: TRBJ1-3
cdr3_aa: CASSVSRGQYGYTIYF
cdr3_nt: TGTGCCAGCAGCGTAAGCAGGGGTCAATATGGCTACACCATATATTTT

d_call: TRBD2
v_call: TRBV20-1
clone_size: many
j_call: TRBJ2-1
cdr3_aa: CSARRLAGGRYNEQFF
cdr3_nt: TGCAGTGCTAGAAGACTAGCGGGAGGAAGATACAATGAGCAGTTCTTC

d_call: .
v_call: TRBV6-2/TRBV6-3
clone_size: .
j_call: TRBJ2-3
cdr3_aa: CASSRRGGADTQYF
cdr3_nt: TGTGCCAGCAGTCGCAGGGGAGGCGCAGATACGCAGTATTTT

d_call: .
v_call: TRBV7-9
clone_size: .
j_call: TRBJ2-3
cdr3_aa: CASSSPASGFDTQYF
cdr3_nt: TGTGCCAGCAGCTCTCCGGCGAGTGGTTTTGATACGCAGTATTTT

d_call: TRBD2
v_call: TRBV20-1
clone_size: .
j_call: TRBJ2-1
cdr3_aa: CSVLPTSGAYNEQFF
cdr3_nt: TGCAGCGTACTCCCCACTAGCGGGGCCTACAATGAGCAGTTCTTC

d_call: TRBD1
v_call: TRBV2
clone_size: .
j_call: TRBJ1-6
cdr3_aa: CARSVGTGGANSPLHF
cdr3_nt: TGTGCCAGGTCTGTGGGGACAGGGGGCGCGAATTCACCCCTCCACTTT

d_call: .
v_call: TRBV5-1
clone_size: .
j_call: TRBJ1-1
cdr3_aa: CASSLTTGKNTEAFF
cdr3_nt: TGCGCCAGCAGCTTGACAACAGGGAAGAACACTGAAGCTTTCTTT

d_call: TRBD2
v_call: TRBV20-1
clone_size: many
j_call: TRBJ2-7
cdr3_aa: CSATGGLAGAKGEQYF
cdr3_nt: TGCAGTGCAACAGGCGGCCTAGCGGGAGCAAAGGGCGAGCAGTACTTC

d_call: TRBD1
v_call: TRBV7-3
clone_size: many
j_call: TRBJ2-2
cdr3_aa: CASSPPGQGIGELFF
cdr3_nt: TGTGCCAGCAGCCCCCCGGGACAGGGGATAGGGGAGCTGTTTTTT